These 16 T cell receptor beta chains originate from one sample sequenced in a study of blood T cell repertoires in COVID-19. Method: immunoSEQ multiplex PCR; TCRdb's copy keeps in-frame clones and lacks some. The sample has more than 65,000 clones; roughly four fifths are singletons. Material: peripheral blood. Source of these receptors: a woman of 80 years or more with acute or convalescent COVID-19.

This chain joins TRBV6-5 and TRBJ1-3, with a possible D match to TRBD1 (5 bases). Germline-derived CDR1 and CDR2 are MNHEY and SVGAGI. V dropped 4 bases and J dropped 1 base, with 11 bases sitting between them. The CDR3 runs 15 residues. In DNA form, the CDR3 reads TGTGCCAGCAGTTGGTCCGCAGGGTCTGGAAACACCATATATTTT. Protein sequence: CASSWSAGSGNTIYF.

J is TRBJ2-1 and V is TRBV6-4; 8 positions agree with TRBD1. Per the germline V gene, CDR1 is MRHNA and CDR2 is SNTAGT. This CDR3 has 17 residues. The V segment lost 2 bases and the J segment 15 bases; nucleotides outside the gene matches: 21. The CDR3 here is CASSDLGTGTFQNGMFF. The CDR3 nucleotides are TGTGCCAGCAGTGACCTAGGGACAGGCACATTTCAGAATGGAATGTTCTTC.

The chain has TRBV18 and TRBJ2-1; 7 bases are a match to TRBD2. Germline V gene data show CDR1 as KGHSH and CDR2 as LQKENI. The CDR3 contains 17 residues. V was clipped by 4 bases and J by 5 bases; unmatched bases: 14. In DNA form, the CDR3 reads TGTGCCAGCTCACGGGAAGCTCTAGCGGCTACCAACAATGAGCAGTTCTTC. Protein product: CASSREALAATNNEQFF.

This clone was seen just once. The gene calls are TRBV7-3 and TRBJ2-2; 7 bases are shared with TRBD1. V lost 1 base, J lost 4 bases, and 12 bases stayed unmatched. This CDR3 is built from 18 residues. Germline assignment: CDR1 SGHTA and CDR2 FQGTGA. The CDR3 is CASSLNRQGSGRTGELFF. The CDR3 region has the DNA TGTGCCAGCAGCTTAAACCGACAGGGCTCTGGTCGCACCGGGGAGCTGTTTTTT.

This clone has more than one count but fewer than ten. The chain couples TRBV11-3 to TRBJ1-6; D gene unclear. V dropped 4 bases and J dropped 7 bases, with 8 bases sitting between them. Germline V CDR1 and CDR2: SGHNT, YENEEA. This CDR3 region has 13 residues. The CDR3 nucleotides read TGTGCCAGCAGCTACTCAGGAAATTCACCCCTCCACTTT. This translates into CASSYSGNSPLHF.

The chain links TRBV7-2 to TRBJ2-5; 8 nucleotides agree with TRBD2. Germline trimming cut 5 bases from V and 4 bases from J; bases unmatched to any gene: 6. CDR1 SGHTA and CDR2 FQGNSA come from the germline V gene. The CDR3 is made up of 14 amino acids. The CDR3: CASSAGGALETQYF. In nucleotides, the CDR3 is TGTGCCAGCAGCGCCGGGGGGGCCTTAGAGACCCAGTACTTC.

The chain is built from TRBV5-4 and TRBJ2-6; 7 bases are a match to TRBD1. Germline values: CDR1 SGHNT, CDR2 YYREEE (reference sequence). The V segment lost 0 bases and the J segment 2 bases; nucleotides outside the gene matches: 8. The CDR3 covers 18 residues. The CDR3 reads CASSLDGQASTGANVLTF. Here the CDR3 DNA reads TGTGCCAGCAGCTTGGACGGACAGGCAAGCACTGGGGCCAACGTCCTGACTTTC.

The chain combines TRBV2 with TRBJ1-5; possible D gene TRBD1, 5 bases. The CDR3 consists of 15 residues. Germline CDR1 is SNHLY and CDR2 is FYNNEI. The ends were cut back, 6 bases at V and 1 base at J, with 13 bases in the middle. Here the CDR3 DNA reads TGTGCCAGCAGAGTCAGGGATAGGAGCAATCAGCCCCAGCATTTT. Translation gives CASRVRDRSNQPQHF.

The CDR3 is CAWKQSHTGSTDTQYF. CDR3 nucleotide sequence: TGTGCCTGGAAACAATCCCACACAGGGTCCACAGATACGCAGTATTTT. The chain links TRBV30 to TRBJ2-3; possible D gene TRBD1, 6 bases. CDR3 size: 16 residues. V dropped 4 bases and J dropped 2 bases, with 19 bases sitting between them. The V gene's germline CDR1 is GTSNPN and CDR2 SVGIG (reference sequence). Filled out from reference TRBV30 and TRBJ2-3, the complete variable domain reads SQTIHQWPATLVQPVGSPLSLECTVEGTSNPNLYWYRQAAGRGLQLLFYSVGIGQISSEVPQNLSASRPQDRQFILSSKKLLLSDSGFYLCAWKQSHTGSTDTQYFGPGTRLTVL.

This clone was seen a few times. The CDR3 spells CASRPSWGGNTGELFF. CDR3 bases: TGTGCCAGCCGCCCTAGTTGGGGGGGGAACACCGGGGAGCTGTTTTTT. This chain links TRBV9 with TRBJ2-2, with 7 positions matching TRBD2. The CDR3 sequence is 16 residues long. Trimming at V came to 7 bases and at J to 1 base, leaving 10 bases not matched to a gene. Germline V CDR1 and CDR2: SGDLS, YYNGEE.

The chain joins TRBV19 to TRBJ1-3; 7 bases are shared with TRBD1. Trimming took 5 bases from V and 1 from J; bases not matched to a gene: 8. The CDR3 contains 16 residues. CDR1 and CDR2 (germline): LNHDA, SQIVND (reference sequence). CDR3 coding DNA: TGTGCCAGTAGTGCCTTTCAACAGGGGTCTGGAAACACCATATATTTT. This translates into CASSAFQQGSGNTIYF.

The rearrangement joins TRBV7-8 to TRBJ2-7; 7 bases map to TRBD1. J was trimmed by 2 bases and V by 5 bases; bases with no gene match: 3. Germline V gives CDR1 SGHVS, CDR2 FQNEAQ. The CDR3 is made up of 13 amino acids. CDR3 nucleotides: TGTGCCAGCAGCCACACAGGGGCCTACGAGCAGTACTTC. This translates into CASSHTGAYEQYF.

This chain joins TRBV6-8 and TRBJ1-5; D remains unclear. V lost 5 bases to trimming and J lost 3 bases, with 20 bases between them. CDR3 length: 17 amino acids. The germline gives CDR1 MNHGY, CDR2 SAAAGT. The CDR3 loop reads CASSRPGGGKPNQPQHF. The DNA for the CDR3 is TGTGCCAGCAGTCGCCCAGGTGGAGGGAAACCCAATCAGCCCCAGCATTTT.

The chain carries TRBV3-1 (or the pseudogene TRBV3-2) and TRBJ2-5; D is possibly TRBD1 (5 bases). CDR3 length: 14 residues. Looked up from germline, CDR1 is LGHDT and CDR2 is YNNKEL (reference sequence). V lost 2 bases and J lost 5, with 12 bases in between. The CDR3 DNA sequence: TGTGCCAGCAGCCAACCGTTCAGGGTGGAGACCCAGTACTTC. It encodes CASSQPFRVETQYF.

This chain joins TRBV5-4 and TRBJ2-3, with TRBD2 identical over 8 bases. The CDR3 loop spans 17 amino acids. V lost 0 bases and J lost 5; bases outside the gene matches: 11. Germline V gene data show CDR1 as SGHNT and CDR2 as YYREEE (reference sequence). The CDR3: CASSLAGGPTARDTQYF. CDR3 in DNA: TGTGCCAGCAGCTTGGCGGGGGGGCCGACCGCGCGAGATACGCAGTATTTT. The whole variable domain, filled in from reference TRBV5-4 and TRBJ2-3, reads ETGVTQSPTHLIKTRGQQVTLRCSSQSGHNTVSWYQQALGQGPQFIFQYYREEENGRGNFPPRFSGLQFPNYSSELNVNALELDDSALYLCASSLAGGPTARDTQYFGPGTRLTVL.

V is TRBV5-1 and J is TRBJ1-2; the D is unclear. V lost 0 bases to trimming and J lost 3 bases, with 9 bases between them. Per the germline V gene, CDR1 is SGHRS and CDR2 is YFSETQ. This CDR3 is 14 amino acids long. CDR3: CASSLAGSYYGYTF. CDR3 sequence (DNA): TGCGCCAGCAGCTTGGCGGGGAGTTACTATGGCTACACCTTC.